The 7 T cell receptor beta chains below were found in one sample sequenced in a study of OX40 agonist ivuxolimab in advanced cancers. Assay used: immunoSEQ multiplex PCR; TCRdb lists only in-frame clones, some missing. This sample has about 62,000 clones, with 92% found just once. The sample in question was CD4+ or CD8+ T cells sorted from blood, obtained in a trial of the OX40 agonist ivuxolimab. The receptor set was obtained from an adult with an advanced solid tumor such as melanoma, head and neck, liver or kidney cancer.

The chain joins TRBV5-5 to TRBJ1-1; D is uncertain. CDR1 is SGHKS, CDR2 YYEKEE, per germline (reference sequence). The V end was cut by 2 bases, the J end by 4 bases, with 21 bases between. The CDR3 is 17 amino acids. The CDR3 DNA reads TGTGCCAGCAGCTTTTTCGGGATCTCGTCTTTGGGCACTGAAGCTTTCTTT. Translated, it gives CASSFFGISSLGTEAFF.

The rearrangement joins TRBV21-1 to TRBJ2-1; TRBD2, the table's D call, was not compared with the DNA. TRBV21-1 is an annotated pseudogene. The CDR3 runs to 16 residues. CDR3 amino acids: CASSTRLLEAYNEQFF. The DNA for the CDR3 is TGTGCCAGCAGCACCCGTCTACTAGAAGCATACAATGAGCAGTTCTTC.

The chain recombines TRBV5-1 with TRBJ2-1, with TRBD1 matching over 8 bases. With 0 bases clipped from V and 5 bases from J, the junction kept 4 bases outside the gene matches. The V gene's germline CDR1 is SGHRS and CDR2 YFSETQ. The CDR3 contains 15 residues. As DNA, the CDR3 is TGCGCCAGCAGCTTGGGACCGGACAGGGACAATGAGCAGTTCTTC. This codes for CASSLGPDRDNEQFF.

The chain combines TRBV4-1 with TRBJ2-7; 9 bases line up with TRBD1. This CDR3 has 16 amino acids. Germline lookup yields CDR1 MGHRA and CDR2 YSYEKL. The J segment lost 2 bases and the V segment lost 4 bases, leaving 9 bases of the junction unmatched. The CDR3 nucleotides are TGCGCCAGCAGCCCGGGCGGCGGGACAGGGACCTACGAGCAGTACTTC. This gives the protein CASSPGGGTGTYEQYF.

The V gene is TRBV27, the J gene TRBJ2-5, with D possibly TRBD1 on 5 matching bases. Between the trimmed V and J ends, which lost 2 bases and 8 bases, there was a span of 12 bases. Looked up from germline, CDR1 is MNHEY and CDR2 is SMNVEV (reference sequence). The CDR3 length is 13 residues. CDR3 in DNA: TGTGCCAGCAGTTTACAGGGTCCGGTTACCCAGTACTTC. It yields the protein CASSLQGPVTQYF.

The chain recombines TRBV4-1 with TRBJ2-7, with D hard to call. CDR1 is MGHRA and CDR2 is YSYEKL in the germline V gene. The V end was cut by 4 bases, the J end by 3 bases, with 16 bases between. This CDR3 has 15 residues. CDR3 bases: TGCGCCAGCAGCCGGAATCCTGACGGCTTCTACGAGCAGTACTTC. Translated, it gives CASSRNPDGFYEQYF.

A note on this clone: Mismatch with germline at one junction end may stem from a read error. This chain uses TRBV9 with TRBJ2-1; weak D call: TRBD2 (6 bases). CDR1 SGDLS and CDR2 YYNGEE come from the germline V gene. The CDR3 is made up of 12 amino acids. The CDR3 protein is CASTGGQGLIVF. The CDR3, as DNA: TGTGCCAGCACCGGGGGTCAGGGACTTATAGTCTTC.